Following are 8 T cell receptor beta chains from one sample sequenced in a study of naive and memory T cell subsets. Whole blood, 2 to 2.5 ml, came from adult healthy volunteers. Blood and skin TCR RNA was reverse transcribed with alpha and beta constant primers. Each CDR3 protein is one row after TCRdb ran MiXCR on the 5' RACE reads. The sample holds approximately 27,000 distinct CDR3 sequences; roughly 25% are singletons and the top ten take 1.8%. These receptors were taken from a female donor in good health.

This clonotype has a count of ten or more. V usage is TRBV11-2 and J usage is TRBJ2-7, with D possibly being TRBD1 or TRBD2 (6 bases each). The CDR3 consists of 14 residues. From germline, CDR1 is SGHAT and CDR2 FQNNGV. V dropped 3 bases and J dropped 5 bases, with 14 bases sitting between them. As DNA, the CDR3 is TGTGCCAGCAGCTTCTGGGGGGCGCGGGACGAGCAGTACTTC. Its protein is CASSFWGARDEQYF.

This clonotype was found many times. The chain carries TRBV7-8 and TRBJ1-3, with 9 bases matching TRBD1. This CDR3 contains 12 residues. Losses at the gene ends were 1 base for V and 14 bases for J; bases not matched to a gene: 3. Germline lookup yields CDR1 SGHVS and CDR2 FQNEAQ. The CDR3 coding sequence is TGTGCCAGCAGCTTAGTTGGGACAGGGCTATATTTT. Translating gives CASSLVGTGLYF.

This clonotype is classed as medium-sized. The rearrangement links TRBV10-1 to TRBJ1-5; D remains unclear. The CDR3 covers 11 residues. Germline CDR1 and CDR2: WNHNN and SYGVQD (reference sequence). V was clipped by 7 bases and J by 4 bases, with 5 bases between them. CDR3 nucleotide sequence: TGCGCCAGCACCGAGAATCAGCCCCAGCATTTT. Translation gives CASTENQPQHF.

A note on this clonotype: With a much larger clone just one base away, this may be a read error. The V gene is TRBV11-2, the J gene TRBJ1-1, with D hard to call. The germline CDR1 and CDR2 sequences are SGHAT and FQNNGV. Between the trimmed V and J ends, which lost 4 bases and 5 bases, there was a span of 11 bases. CDR3 size: 13 residues. The CDR3 DNA follows: TGTGCCAGCAGCTCCGGCTGCAAGACTGAAGCTTTCTTT. It specifies CASSSGCKTEAFF.

This clonotype appeared a few times. CDR3 nucleotides: TGCAGTGCTAGAGAACTAGCGGGAGGGGGTCCCACCGAGCAGTACTTC. Protein sequence: CSARELAGGGPTEQYF. The V and J genes are TRBV20-1 and TRBJ2-7, with 13 positions matching TRBD2. The CDR3 sequence is 16 residues long. Germline CDR1 reads DFQATT; CDR2 reads SNEGSKA (reference sequence). The V and J ends lost 0 bases and 6 bases, in that order; junction bases with no gene match: 8.

This clonotype was detected many times. This sequence joins TRBV5-1 and TRBJ2-5, with D perhaps matching TRBD1 or TRBD2 (5 bases each). V lost 4 bases and J 1 base, leaving 14 bases between the germline ends. Looked up from germline, CDR1 is SGHRS and CDR2 is YFSETQ. This CDR3 has 15 residues. The chain's CDR3 is CASSPRDGFQETQYF. CDR3 nucleotide sequence: TGCGCCAGCAGCCCCAGGGACGGCTTCCAAGAGACCCAGTACTTC. The variable domain in full, with the rest retrieved from reference TRBV5-1 and TRBJ2-5, is KAGVTQTPRYLIKTRGQQVTLSCSPISGHRSVSWYQQTPGQGLQFLFEYFSETQRNKGNFPGRFSGRQFSNSRSEMNVSTLELGDSALYLCASSPRDGFQETQYFGPGTRLLVL.

This clonotype was observed a single time. This sequence joins TRBV5-5 and TRBJ1-4; D unresolved. The CDR3 runs to 13 residues. V lost 0 bases to trimming and J lost 6 bases, with 6 bases between them. The V gene's germline CDR1 is SGHKS and CDR2 YYEKEE (reference sequence). This CDR3 is CASSLVPYEKLFF. The CDR3 nucleotides are TGTGCCAGCAGCTTGGTTCCGTATGAAAAACTGTTTTTT. The full variable domain, its missing parts supplied by reference TRBV5-5 and TRBJ1-4, is DAGVTQSPTHLIKTRGQQVTLRCSPISGHKSVSWYQQVLGQGPQFIFQYYEKEERGRGNFPDRFSARQFPNYSSELNVNALLLGDSALYLCASSLVPYEKLFFGSGTQLSVL.

In its sample, this clonotype was seen a few times. The chain combines TRBV5-1 with TRBJ1-1; no clear D gene. Between the trimmed V and J ends, which lost 5 bases and 4 bases, there was a span of 15 bases. The germline V gene encodes CDR1 SGHRS and CDR2 YFSETQ. This CDR3 spans 14 amino acids. The CDR3 DNA sequence: TGCGCCAGCAGTCAAACGGGATTCGGCACTGAAGCTTTCTTT. This translates into CASSQTGFGTEAFF.